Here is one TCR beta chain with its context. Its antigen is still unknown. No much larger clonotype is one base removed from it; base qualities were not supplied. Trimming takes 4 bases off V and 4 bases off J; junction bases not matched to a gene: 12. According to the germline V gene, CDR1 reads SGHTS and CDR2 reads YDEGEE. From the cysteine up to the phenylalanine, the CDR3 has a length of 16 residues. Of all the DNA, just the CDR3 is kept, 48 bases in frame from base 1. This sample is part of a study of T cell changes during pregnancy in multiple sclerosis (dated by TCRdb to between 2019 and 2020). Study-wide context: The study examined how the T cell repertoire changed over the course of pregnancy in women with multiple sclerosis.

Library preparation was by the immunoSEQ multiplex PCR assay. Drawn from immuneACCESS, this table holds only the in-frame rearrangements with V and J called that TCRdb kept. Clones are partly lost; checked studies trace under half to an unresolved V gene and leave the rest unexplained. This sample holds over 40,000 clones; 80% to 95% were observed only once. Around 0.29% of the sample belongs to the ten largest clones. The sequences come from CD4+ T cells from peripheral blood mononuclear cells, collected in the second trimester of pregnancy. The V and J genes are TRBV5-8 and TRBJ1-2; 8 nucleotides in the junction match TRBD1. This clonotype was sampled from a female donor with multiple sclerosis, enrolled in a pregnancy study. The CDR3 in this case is CASSTQGARVVYGYTF. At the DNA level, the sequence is TGTGCCAGCAGCACGCAGGGGGCTCGGGTAGTCTATGGCTACACCTTC.